This T cell receptor beta chain was documented in a study of T cell changes during pregnancy in multiple sclerosis. Profiled with immunoSEQ multiplex PCR; TCRdb holds only in-frame clones, not every one. The sample records around 35,000 clones, roughly 92% being singletons. Germline CDR1 is SQVTM and CDR2 is ANQGSEA. Unmatched junction bases numbered 5, after V lost 4 bases and J lost 7 bases. This CDR3 spans 12 amino acids. This chain uses TRBV29-1 with TRBJ2-3, with TRBD1 identical over 7 bases. This receptor was taken from a female donor with multiple sclerosis, enrolled in a pregnancy study. The material sequenced was PBMCs (not recorded whether the cells were cultured). The CDR3 coding sequence is TGCAGCGTTGTAGGGGGCGTGAATACGCAGTATTTT. This codes for CSVVGGVNTQYF.